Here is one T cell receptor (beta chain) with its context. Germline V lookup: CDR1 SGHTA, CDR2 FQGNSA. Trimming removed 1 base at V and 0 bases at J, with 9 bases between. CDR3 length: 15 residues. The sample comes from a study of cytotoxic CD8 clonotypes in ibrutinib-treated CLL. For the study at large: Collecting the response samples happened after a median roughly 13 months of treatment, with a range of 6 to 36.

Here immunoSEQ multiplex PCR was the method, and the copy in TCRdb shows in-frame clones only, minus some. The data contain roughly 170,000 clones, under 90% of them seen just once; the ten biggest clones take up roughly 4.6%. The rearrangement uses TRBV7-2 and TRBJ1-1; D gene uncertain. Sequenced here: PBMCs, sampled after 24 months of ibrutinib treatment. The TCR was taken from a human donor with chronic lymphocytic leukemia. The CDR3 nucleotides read TGTGCCAGCAGCTTAGGGTTTTCCATGAACACTGAAGCTTTCTTT. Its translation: CASSLGFSMNTEAFF.